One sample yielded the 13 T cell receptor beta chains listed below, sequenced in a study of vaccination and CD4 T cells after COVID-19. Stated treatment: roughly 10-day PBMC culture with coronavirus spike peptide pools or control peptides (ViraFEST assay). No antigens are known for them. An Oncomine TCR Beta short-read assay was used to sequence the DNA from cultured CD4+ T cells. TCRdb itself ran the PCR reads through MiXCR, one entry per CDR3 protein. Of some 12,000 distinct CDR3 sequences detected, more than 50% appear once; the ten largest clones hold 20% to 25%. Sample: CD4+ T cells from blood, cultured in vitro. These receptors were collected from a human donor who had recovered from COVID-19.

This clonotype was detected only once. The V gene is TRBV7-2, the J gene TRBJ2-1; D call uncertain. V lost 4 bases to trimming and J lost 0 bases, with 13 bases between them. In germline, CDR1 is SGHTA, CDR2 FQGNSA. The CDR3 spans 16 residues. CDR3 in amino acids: CASSSESTLSYNEQFF. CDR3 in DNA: TGTGCCAGCAGCTCCGAATCAACACTCTCCTACAATGAGCAGTTCTTC.

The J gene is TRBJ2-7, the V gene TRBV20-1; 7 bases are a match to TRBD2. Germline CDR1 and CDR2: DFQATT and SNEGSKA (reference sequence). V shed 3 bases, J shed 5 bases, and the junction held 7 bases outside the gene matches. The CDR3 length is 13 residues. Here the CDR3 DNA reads TGCAGTGCTAGGGGGGGAGCGGGGAACGAGCAGTACTTC. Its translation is CSARGGAGNEQYF.

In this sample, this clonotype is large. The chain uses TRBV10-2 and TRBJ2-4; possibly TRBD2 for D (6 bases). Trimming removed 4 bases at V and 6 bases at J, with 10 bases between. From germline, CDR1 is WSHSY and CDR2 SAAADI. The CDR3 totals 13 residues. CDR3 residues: CASSAGGTNIQYF. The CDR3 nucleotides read TGCGCCAGCAGTGCTGGGGGGACAAACATTCAGTACTTC.

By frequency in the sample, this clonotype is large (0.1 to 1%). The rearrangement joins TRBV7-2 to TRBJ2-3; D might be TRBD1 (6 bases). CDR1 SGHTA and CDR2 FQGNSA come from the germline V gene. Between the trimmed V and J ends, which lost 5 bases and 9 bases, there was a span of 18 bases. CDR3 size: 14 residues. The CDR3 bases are TGTGCCAGCAGCCCAGCCCGGGACACAGGGACGCAGTATTTT. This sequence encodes CASSPARDTGTQYF.

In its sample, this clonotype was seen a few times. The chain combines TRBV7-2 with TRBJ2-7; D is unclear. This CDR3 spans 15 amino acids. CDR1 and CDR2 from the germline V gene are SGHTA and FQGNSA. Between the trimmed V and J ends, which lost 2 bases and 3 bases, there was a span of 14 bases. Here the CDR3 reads CASSLTTQTVYEQYF. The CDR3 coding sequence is TGTGCCAGCAGCTTAACCACTCAAACCGTCTACGAGCAGTACTTC.

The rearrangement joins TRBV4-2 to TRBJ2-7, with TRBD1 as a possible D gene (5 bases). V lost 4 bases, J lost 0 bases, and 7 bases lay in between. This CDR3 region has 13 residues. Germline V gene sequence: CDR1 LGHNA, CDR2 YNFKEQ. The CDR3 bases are TGTGCCAGCAGCCCCGACAGCTCCTACGAGCAGTACTTC. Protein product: CASSPDSSYEQYF.

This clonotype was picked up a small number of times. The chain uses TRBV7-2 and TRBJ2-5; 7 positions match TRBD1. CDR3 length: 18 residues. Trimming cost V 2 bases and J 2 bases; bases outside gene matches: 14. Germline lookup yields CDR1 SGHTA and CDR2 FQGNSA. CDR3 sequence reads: CASSLRGPLKQGQETQYF. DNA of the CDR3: TGTGCCAGCAGCTTAAGAGGCCCACTGAAACAGGGGCAAGAGACCCAGTACTTC.

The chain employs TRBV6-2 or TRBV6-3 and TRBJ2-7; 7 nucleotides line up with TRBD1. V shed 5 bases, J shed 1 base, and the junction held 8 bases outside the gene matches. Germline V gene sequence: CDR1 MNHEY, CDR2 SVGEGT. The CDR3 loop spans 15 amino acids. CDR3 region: CASSDRATASYEQYF. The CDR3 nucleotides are TGTGCCAGCAGTGACAGGGCCACAGCGTCCTACGAGCAGTACTTC.

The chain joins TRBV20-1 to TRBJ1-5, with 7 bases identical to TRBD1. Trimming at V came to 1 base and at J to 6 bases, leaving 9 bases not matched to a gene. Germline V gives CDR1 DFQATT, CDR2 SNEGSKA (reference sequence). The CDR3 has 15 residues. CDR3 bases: TGCAGTGCTAGAGGTATAGGGGGCGCGGGTCAGCCCCAGCATTTT. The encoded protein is CSARGIGGAGQPQHF.

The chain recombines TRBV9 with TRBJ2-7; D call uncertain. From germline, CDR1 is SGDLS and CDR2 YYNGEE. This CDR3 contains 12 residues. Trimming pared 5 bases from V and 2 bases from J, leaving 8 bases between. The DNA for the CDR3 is TGTGCCAGCAGTCCAGGCACCTACGAGCAGTACTTC. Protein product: CASSPGTYEQYF.

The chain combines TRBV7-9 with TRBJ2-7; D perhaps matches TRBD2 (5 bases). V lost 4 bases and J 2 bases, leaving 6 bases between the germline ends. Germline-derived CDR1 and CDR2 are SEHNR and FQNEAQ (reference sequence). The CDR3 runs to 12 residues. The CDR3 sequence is CASSSGAYEQYF. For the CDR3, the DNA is TGTGCCAGCAGCTCCGGGGCCTACGAGCAGTACTTC.

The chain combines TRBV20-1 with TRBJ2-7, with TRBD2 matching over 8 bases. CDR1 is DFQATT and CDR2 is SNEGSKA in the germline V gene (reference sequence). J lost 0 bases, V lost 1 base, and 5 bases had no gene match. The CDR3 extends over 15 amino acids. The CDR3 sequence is CSARVVGTSSYEQYF. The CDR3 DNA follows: TGCAGTGCTAGAGTGGTTGGGACTAGCTCCTACGAGCAGTACTTC.

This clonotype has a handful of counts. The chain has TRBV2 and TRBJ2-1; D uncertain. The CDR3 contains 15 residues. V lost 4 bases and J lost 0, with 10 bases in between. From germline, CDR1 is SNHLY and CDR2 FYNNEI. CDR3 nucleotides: TGTGCCAGCAGTGGGATCTTAACCTCCTACAATGAGCAGTTCTTC. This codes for CASSGILTSYNEQFF.